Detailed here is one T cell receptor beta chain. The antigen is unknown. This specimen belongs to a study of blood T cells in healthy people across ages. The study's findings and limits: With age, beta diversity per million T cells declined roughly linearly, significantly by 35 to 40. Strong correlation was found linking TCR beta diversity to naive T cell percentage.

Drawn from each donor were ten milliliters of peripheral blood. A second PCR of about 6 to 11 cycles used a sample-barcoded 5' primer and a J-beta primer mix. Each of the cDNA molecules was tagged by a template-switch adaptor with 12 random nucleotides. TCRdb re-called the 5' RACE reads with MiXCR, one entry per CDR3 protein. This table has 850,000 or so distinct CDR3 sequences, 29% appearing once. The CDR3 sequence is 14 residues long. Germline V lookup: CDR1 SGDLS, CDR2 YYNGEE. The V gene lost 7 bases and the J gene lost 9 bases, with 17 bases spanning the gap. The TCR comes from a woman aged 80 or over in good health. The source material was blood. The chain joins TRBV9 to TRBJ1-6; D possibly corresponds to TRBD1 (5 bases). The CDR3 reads CASGAGPNSSPLHF. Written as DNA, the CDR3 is TGTGCCAGCGGCGCGGGACCTAATAGTTCACCCCTCCACTTT.